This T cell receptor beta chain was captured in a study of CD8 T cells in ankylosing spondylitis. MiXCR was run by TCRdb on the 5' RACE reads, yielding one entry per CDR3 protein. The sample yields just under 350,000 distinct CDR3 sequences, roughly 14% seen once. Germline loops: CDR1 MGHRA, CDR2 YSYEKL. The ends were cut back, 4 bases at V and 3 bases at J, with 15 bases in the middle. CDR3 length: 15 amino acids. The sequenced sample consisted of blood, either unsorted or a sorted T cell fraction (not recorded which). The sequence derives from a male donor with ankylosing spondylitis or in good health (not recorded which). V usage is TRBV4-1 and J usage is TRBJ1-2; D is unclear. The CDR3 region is CASSPGGGLDYGYTF. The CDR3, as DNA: TGCGCCAGCAGCCCGGGTGGAGGGCTTGACTATGGCTACACCTTC.